Following are 2 T cell receptor beta chains from one sample sequenced in a study of blood T cell repertoires in COVID-19. The repertoire was sequenced with immunoSEQ multiplex PCR; TCRdb's copy has only in-frame clones and lacks some. The repertoire holds around 620,000 clones, with approximately 90% as singletons. The sequencing sample was made of peripheral blood. These TCRs come from a woman under 30 with acute or convalescent COVID-19.

The sample holds one count of this clone. The rearrangement joins TRBV19 to TRBJ1-3; TRBD1 matches at 9 bases. Trimming at V came to 8 bases and at J to 2 bases, leaving 1 base not matched to a gene. This CDR3 comprises 13 residues. CDR1 LNHDA and CDR2 SQIVND come from the germline V gene (reference sequence). The CDR3: CASGDRAGNTIYF. As DNA, the CDR3 is TGTGCCAGTGGGGACAGGGCTGGAAACACCATATATTTT.

CDR3 coding DNA: TGTGCCAGCAGTTACTTGGAGAACTATGGCTACACCTTC. It encodes CASSYLENYGYTF. The rearrangement joins TRBV6-2 or TRBV6-3 to TRBJ1-2; D gene ambiguous. With 1 base removed from V and 2 bases from J, the gap between germline ends came to 5 bases. The CDR3 is 13 residues long. Germline-derived CDR1 and CDR2 are MNHEY and SVGEGT.